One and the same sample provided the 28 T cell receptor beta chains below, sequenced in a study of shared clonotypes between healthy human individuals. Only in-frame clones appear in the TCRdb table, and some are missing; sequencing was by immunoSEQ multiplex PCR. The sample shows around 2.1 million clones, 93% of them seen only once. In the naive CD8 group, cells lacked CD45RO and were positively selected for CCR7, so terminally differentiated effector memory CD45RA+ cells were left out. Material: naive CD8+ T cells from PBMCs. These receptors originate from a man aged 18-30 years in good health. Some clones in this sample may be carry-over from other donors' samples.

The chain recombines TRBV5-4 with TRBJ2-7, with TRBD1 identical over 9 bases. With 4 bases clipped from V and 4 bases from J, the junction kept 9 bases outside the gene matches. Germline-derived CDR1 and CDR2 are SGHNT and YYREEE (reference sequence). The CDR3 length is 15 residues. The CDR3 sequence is CASSPRPGQGYEQYF. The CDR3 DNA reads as TGTGCCAGCAGCCCAAGACCGGGACAGGGTTACGAGCAGTACTTC.

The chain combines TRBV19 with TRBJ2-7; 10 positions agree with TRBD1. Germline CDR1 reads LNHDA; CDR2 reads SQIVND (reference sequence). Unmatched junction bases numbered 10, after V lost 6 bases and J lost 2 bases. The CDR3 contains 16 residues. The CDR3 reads CASSQTIGQGAYEQYF. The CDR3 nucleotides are TGTGCCAGTAGCCAGACTATCGGACAGGGGGCCTACGAGCAGTACTTC. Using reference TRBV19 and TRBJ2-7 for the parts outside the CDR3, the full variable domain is DGGITQSPKYLFRKEGQNVTLSCEQNLNHDAMYWYRQDPGQGLRLIYYSQIVNDFQKGDIAEGYSVSREKKESFPLTVTSAQKNPTAFYLCASSQTIGQGAYEQYFGPGTRLTVT.

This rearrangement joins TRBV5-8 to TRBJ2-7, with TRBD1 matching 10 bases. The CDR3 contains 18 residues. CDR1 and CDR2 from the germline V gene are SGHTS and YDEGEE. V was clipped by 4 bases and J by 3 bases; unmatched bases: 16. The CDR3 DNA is TGTGCCAGCAGCCCCGGGACAGGGGCCTCGAGCGACCACTACGAGCAGTACTTC. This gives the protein CASSPGTGASSDHYEQYF.

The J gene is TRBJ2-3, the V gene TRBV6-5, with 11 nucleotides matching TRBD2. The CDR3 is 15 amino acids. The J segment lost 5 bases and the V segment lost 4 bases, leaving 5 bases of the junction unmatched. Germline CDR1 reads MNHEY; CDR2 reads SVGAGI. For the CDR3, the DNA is TGTGCCAGCAGTTTAGCGGGAGGGCCAAGAGATACGCAGTATTTT. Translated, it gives CASSLAGGPRDTQYF.

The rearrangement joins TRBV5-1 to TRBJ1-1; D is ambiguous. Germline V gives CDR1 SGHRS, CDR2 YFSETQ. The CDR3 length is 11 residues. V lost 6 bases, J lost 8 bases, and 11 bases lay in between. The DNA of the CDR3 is TGCGCCAGCACCTCAGGTGGGGAAGCTTTCTTT. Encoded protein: CASTSGGEAFF.

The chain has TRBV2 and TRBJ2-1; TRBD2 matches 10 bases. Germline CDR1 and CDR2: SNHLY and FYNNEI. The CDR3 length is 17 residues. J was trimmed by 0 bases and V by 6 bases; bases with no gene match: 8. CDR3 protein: CASRVRTSGYSYNEQFF. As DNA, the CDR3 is TGTGCCAGCAGAGTTCGGACTAGCGGATACTCCTACAATGAGCAGTTCTTC.

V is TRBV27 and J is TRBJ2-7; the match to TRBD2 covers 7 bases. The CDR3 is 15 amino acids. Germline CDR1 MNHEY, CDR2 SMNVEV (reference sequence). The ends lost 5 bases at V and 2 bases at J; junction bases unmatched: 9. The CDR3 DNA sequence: TGTGCCAGCAGTCCTACGGGCGGGAGACCCTACGAGCAGTACTTC. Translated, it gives CASSPTGGRPYEQYF.

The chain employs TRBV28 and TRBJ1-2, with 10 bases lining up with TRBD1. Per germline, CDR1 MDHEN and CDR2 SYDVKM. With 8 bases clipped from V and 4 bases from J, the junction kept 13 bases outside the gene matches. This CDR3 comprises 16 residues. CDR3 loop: CASWSETGGASYGYTF. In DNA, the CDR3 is TGTGCCAGCTGGAGCGAGACAGGGGGCGCGAGCTATGGCTACACCTTC.

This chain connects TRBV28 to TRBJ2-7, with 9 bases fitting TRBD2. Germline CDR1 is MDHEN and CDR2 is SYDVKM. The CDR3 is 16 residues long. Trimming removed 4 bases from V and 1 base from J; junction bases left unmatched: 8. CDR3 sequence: CASSSSGIIESYEQYF. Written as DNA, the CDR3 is TGTGCCAGCAGTTCTAGCGGGATTATAGAGTCCTACGAGCAGTACTTC.

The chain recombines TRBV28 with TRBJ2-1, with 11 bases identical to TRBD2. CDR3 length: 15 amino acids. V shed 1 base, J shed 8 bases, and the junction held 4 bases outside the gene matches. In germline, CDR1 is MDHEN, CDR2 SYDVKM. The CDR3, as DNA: TGTGCCAGCAGTTTATTAGCGGGAGGGCCCGATGAGCAGTTCTTC. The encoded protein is CASSLLAGGPDEQFF.

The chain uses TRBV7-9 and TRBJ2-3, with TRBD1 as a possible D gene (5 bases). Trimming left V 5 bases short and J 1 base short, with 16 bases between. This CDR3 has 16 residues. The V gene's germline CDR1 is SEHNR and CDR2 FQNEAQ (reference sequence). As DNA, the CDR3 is TGTGCCAGCAGCACCCCCCCACAGGACCGCACAGATACGCAGTATTTT. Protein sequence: CASSTPPQDRTDTQYF.

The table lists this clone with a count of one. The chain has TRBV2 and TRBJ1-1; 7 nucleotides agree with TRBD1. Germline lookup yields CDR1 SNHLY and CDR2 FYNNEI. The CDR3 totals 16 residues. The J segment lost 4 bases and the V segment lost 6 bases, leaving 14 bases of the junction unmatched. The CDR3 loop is CASRPPLWDSGTEAFF. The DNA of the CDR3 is TGTGCCAGCAGACCTCCACTCTGGGACAGCGGCACTGAAGCTTTCTTT. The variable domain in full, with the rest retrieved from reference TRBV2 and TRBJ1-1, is EPEVTQTPSHQVTQMGQEVILRCVPISNHLYFYWYRQILGQKVEFLVSFYNNEISEKSEIFDDQFSVERPDGSNFTLKIRSTKLEDSAMYFCASRPPLWDSGTEAFFGQGTRLTVV.

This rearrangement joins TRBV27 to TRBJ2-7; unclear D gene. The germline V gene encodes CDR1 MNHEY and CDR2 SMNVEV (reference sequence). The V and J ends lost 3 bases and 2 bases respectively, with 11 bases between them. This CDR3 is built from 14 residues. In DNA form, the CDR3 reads TGTGCCAGCAGTTTTCAGGTCCCCCCCTACGAGCAGTACTTC. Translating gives CASSFQVPPYEQYF.

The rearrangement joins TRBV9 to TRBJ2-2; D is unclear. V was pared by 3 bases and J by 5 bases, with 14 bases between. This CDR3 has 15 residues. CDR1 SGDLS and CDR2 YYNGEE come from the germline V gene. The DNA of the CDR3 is TGTGCCAGCAGCGGATGGGAACAGCCAACCGGGGAGCTGTTTTTT. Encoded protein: CASSGWEQPTGELFF.

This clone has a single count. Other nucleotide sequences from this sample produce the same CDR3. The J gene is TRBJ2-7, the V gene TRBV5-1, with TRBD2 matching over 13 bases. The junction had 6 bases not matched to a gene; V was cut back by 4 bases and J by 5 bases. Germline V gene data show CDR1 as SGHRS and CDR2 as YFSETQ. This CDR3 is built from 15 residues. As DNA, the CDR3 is TGCGCCAGCAGCCCACGGACTAGCGGGAGCCACGAGCAGTACTTC. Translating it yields CASSPRTSGSHEQYF.

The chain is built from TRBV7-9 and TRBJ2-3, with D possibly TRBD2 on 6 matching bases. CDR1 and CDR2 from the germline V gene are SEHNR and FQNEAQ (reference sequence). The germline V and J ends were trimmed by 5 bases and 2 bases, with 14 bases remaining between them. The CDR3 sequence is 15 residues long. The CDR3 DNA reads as TGTGCCAGCAGCCCCGTCCAGCGGGCCACAGATACGCAGTATTTT. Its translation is CASSPVQRATDTQYF.

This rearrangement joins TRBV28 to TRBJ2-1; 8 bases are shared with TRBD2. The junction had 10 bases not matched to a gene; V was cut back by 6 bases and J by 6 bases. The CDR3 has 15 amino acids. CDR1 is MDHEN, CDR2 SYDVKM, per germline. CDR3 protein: CASSPPGLVSNEQFF. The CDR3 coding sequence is TGTGCCAGCAGCCCACCGGGACTAGTAAGCAATGAGCAGTTCTTC. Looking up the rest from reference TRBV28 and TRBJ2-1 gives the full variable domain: DVKVTQSSRYLVKRTGEKVFLECVQDMDHENMFWYRQDPGLGLRLIYFSYDVKMKEKGDIPEGYSVSREKKERFSLILESASTNQTSMYLCASSPPGLVSNEQFFGPGTRLTVL.

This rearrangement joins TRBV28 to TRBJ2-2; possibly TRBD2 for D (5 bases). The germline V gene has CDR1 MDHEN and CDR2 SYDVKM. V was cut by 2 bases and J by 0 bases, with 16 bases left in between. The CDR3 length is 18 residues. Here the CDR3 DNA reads TGTGCCAGCAGTTTAGGCCCAGCGGAGTCCGCGAACACCGGGGAGCTGTTTTTT. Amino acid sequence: CASSLGPAESANTGELFF.

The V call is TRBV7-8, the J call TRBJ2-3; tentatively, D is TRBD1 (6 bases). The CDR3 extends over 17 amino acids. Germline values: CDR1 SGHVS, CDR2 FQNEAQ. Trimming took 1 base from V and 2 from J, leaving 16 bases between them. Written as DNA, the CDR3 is TGTGCCAGCAGCTTAGTGGGACACCTAGACCCCACAGATACGCAGTATTTT. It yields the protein CASSLVGHLDPTDTQYF.

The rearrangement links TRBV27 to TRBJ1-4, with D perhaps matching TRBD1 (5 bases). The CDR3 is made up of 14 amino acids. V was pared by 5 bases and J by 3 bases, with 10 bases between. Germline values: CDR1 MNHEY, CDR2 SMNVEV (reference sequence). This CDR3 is CASSGVGPNEKLFF. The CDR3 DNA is TGTGCCAGCAGTGGGGTGGGGCCTAATGAAAAACTGTTTTTT.

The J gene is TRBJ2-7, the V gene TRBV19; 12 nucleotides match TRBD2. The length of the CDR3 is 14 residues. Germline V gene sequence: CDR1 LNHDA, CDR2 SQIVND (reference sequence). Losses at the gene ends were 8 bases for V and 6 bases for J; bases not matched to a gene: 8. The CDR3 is CASRASGRASEQYF. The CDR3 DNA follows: TGTGCCAGTCGGGCTAGCGGGAGGGCCTCCGAGCAGTACTTC.

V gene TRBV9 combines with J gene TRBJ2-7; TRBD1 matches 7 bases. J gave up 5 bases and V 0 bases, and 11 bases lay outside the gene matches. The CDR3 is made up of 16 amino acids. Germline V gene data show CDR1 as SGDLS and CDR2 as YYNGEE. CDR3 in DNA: TGTGCCAGCAGCGTAGGTCACGGGCAGGGGGAGAACGAGCAGTACTTC. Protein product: CASSVGHGQGENEQYF.

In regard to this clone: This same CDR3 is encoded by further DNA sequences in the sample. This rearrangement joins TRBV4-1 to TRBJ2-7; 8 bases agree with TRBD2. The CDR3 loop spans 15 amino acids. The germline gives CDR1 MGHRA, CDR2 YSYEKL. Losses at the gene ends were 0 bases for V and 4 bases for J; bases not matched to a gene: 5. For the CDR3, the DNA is TGCGCCAGCAGCCAAGATCGGCTAGCGGGTTACGAGCAGTACTTC. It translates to CASSQDRLAGYEQYF.

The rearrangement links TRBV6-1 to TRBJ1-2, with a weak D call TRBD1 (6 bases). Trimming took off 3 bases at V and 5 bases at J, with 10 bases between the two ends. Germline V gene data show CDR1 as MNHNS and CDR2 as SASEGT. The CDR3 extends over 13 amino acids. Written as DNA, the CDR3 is TGTGCCAGCAGTGATGTAGGGGGTTATGGCTACACCTTC. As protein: CASSDVGGYGYTF.

The CDR3 nucleotides are TGTGCCAGCAGCCATTCCCCTGACGAGCAGTACTTC. Protein sequence: CASSHSPDEQYF. The chain joins TRBV4-2 to TRBJ2-7; no definite D call. CDR1 and CDR2 from the germline V gene are LGHNA and YNFKEQ. Trimming removed 3 bases from V and 5 bases from J, with 8 bases in between. CDR3 length: 12 residues.

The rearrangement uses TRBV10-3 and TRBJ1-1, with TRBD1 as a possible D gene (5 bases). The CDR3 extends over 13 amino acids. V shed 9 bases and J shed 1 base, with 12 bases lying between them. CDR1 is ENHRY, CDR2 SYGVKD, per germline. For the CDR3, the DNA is TGTGCCATAAATTTCGGGGGGAACACTGAAGCTTTCTTT. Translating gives CAINFGGNTEAFF.

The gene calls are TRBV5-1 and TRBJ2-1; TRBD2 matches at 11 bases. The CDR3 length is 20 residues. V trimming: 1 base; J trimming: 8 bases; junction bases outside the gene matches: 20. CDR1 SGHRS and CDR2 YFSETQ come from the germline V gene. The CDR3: CASSLRSTSGMGVGTDEQFF. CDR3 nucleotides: TGCGCCAGCAGCTTGAGGTCGACTAGCGGGATGGGTGTCGGTACGGATGAGCAGTTCTTC. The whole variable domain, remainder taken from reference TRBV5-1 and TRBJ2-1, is KAGVTQTPRYLIKTRGQQVTLSCSPISGHRSVSWYQQTPGQGLQFLFEYFSETQRNKGNFPGRFSGRQFSNSRSEMNVSTLELGDSALYLCASSLRSTSGMGVGTDEQFFGPGTRLTVL.

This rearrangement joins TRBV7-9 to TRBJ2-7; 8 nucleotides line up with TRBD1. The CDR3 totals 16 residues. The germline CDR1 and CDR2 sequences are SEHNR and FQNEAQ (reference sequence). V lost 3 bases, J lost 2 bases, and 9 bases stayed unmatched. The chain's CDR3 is CASSLMTGALPYEQYF. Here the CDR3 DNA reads TGTGCCAGCAGCTTGATGACAGGGGCCCTACCCTACGAGCAGTACTTC.